This TCR beta chain was sequenced during a study of blood T cell repertoires in COVID-19. Turning to the study itself: The United States, Italy and Spain were the sources of the acute and convalescent COVID-19 samples. PBMCs, B-cell-depleted T cells, or T cells were the source of the cDNA or gDNA that made up the material.

Germline CDR1 and CDR2: LNHDA and SQIVND (reference sequence). V was shortened by 3 bases and J by 7 bases, with 13 bases between the two germline ends. The CDR3 spans 14 residues. As originally analysed: Counts of nucleated cells, estimated from reference gene primer amplification, were obtained. Produced via immunoSEQ multiplex PCR; TCRdb's table is partial and in-frame only. The V and J calls and clone size were taken over from that table, and D and trimming were inferred from the DNA. Altogether 210,000 or so clones are present, 84% being singletons, with the ten largest covering 15% to 20%. This rearrangement joins TRBV19 to TRBJ2-1, with D perhaps matching TRBD1 (6 bases). Sequenced sample: peripheral blood. The receptor's source is an elderly woman with active or convalescent COVID-19. DNA for the CDR3: TGTGCCAGTAGTATCTTCGACAGGAGTAATGAGCAGTTCTTC. This codes for CASSIFDRSNEQFF.